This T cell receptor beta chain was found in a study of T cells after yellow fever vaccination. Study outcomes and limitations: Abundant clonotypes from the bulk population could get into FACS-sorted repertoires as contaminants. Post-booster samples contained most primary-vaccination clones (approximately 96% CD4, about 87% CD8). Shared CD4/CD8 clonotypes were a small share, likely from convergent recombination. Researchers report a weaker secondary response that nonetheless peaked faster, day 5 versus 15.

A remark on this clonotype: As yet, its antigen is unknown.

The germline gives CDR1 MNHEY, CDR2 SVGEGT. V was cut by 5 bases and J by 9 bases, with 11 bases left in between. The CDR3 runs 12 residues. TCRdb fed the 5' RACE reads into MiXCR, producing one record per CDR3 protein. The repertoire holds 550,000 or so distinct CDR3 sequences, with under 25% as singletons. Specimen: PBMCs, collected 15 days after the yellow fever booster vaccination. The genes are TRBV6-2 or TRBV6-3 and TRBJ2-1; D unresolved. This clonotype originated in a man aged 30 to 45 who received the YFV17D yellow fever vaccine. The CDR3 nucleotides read TGTGCCAGCAGTCCAATAGGAATTGAGCAGTTCTTC. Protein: CASSPIGIEQFF.